This T cell receptor beta chain appears in the sequencing data of a study of tumor-infiltrating lymphocytes in localized non-small cell lung cancer listed by TCRdb under 2021. Some background on the complete study: The cohort covered several histologies, both smokers and never-smokers, and patients whose samples were collected after neoadjuvant chemotherapy. From each patient came resected tumor tissue plus uninvolved lung tissue from that same patient, and the uninvolved lung tissue was described as non-adjacent to the tumor. For 55 patients, immunoSEQ T-cell fraction was compared between paired tumor and uninvolved lung. In total, the ICON cohort consisted of fewer than 180 surgical patients with localized non-small cell lung cancer who had their tumors resected. TCR sequencing was one of several integrated assays, alongside flow cytometry, multiplex immunofluorescence, RNA-seq, exome sequencing and proteomics, applied to the same patients.

The CDR3 sequence holds 12 residues, the cysteine and phenylalanine included. Only the CDR3 part of the read is kept: 36 bases, read in frame from the first base. A distance of 13 bases separates the germline ends of V and J, which lose 10 bases and 4 bases respectively. The germline V gene provides CDR1 SNHLY and CDR2 FYNNEI. Broader findings and caveats from the paper: Assay coverage varied across patients depending on available tissue quantity, so only a subset of the cohort had TCR sequencing. Tumor T-cell fraction from TCR sequencing was not associated with recurrence-free survival (p = 0.61). Because different assays used different pieces of the same tissue, technical variation could not be distinguished from intratumor heterogeneity. Higher T cell infiltration in tumors than in uninvolved lung tissue was supported by TCRbeta sequencing, consistent with immunofluorescence CD3 counts. The TCR-derived T-cell fraction showed no difference between the flow cytometry-defined immunotypes IM1 (good prognosis) and IM2 (poor prognosis).

This clone appeared a single time. Its binding antigen is unknown. It has no much larger one-base neighbor in the sample; base qualities were not kept. TCR sequencing with the immunoSEQ assay provided the T-cell fraction in tumor and uninvolved lung tissue. The original methods were these. In the survival analysis, patients were divided into a high T-cell fraction group (upper tertile) and a low T-cell fraction group (lower two tertiles), and the two groups were compared using a log-rank test. A signed-rank test was used to test paired tumor versus uninvolved lung differences in T-cell fraction. The source is immuneACCESS, and TCRdb retained only in-frame sequences with V and J called. Part of the clones is not carried over; for the studies checked, unresolved V genes explain less than half of this, and the remainder is unexplained. V, J and clone size reflect that table, while D and trimming were determined from the DNA. This sample is represented by 13,000 to 15,000 clones; around four fifths of them were singletons. Jointly, the top ten make up around 21% of the sample.

The first patient joined ICON in early 2016, and enrollment wrapped up when the last patient was enrolled in late 2018. From a subcohort of some 76 patients, fresh tumor and matched uninvolved tissue were collected for in-depth immune analyses, including TCR sequencing. DNA for TCR sequencing was isolated from bulk tissue, and no cell sorting was done. The sample consisted of lung tumor tissue. The chain joins TRBV2 to TRBJ2-5, and the D gene may be TRBD2, 5 bases matching. The clonotype comes from a human donor with non-small cell lung cancer. The CDR3 here reads CATREDLETQYF. The nucleotides read TGTGCCACCCGGGAAGACTTAGAGACCCAGTACTTC.